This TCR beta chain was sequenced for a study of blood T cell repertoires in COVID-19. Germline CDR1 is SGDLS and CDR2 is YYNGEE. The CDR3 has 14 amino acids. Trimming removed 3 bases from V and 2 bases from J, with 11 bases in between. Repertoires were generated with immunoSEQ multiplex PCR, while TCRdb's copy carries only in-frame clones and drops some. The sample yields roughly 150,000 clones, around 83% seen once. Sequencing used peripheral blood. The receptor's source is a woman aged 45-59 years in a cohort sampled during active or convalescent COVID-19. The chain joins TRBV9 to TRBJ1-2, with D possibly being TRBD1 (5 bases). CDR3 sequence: CASSDGTPNYGYTF. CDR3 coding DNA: TGTGCCAGCAGCGACGGGACTCCCAACTATGGCTACACCTTC.